The rows below give T cell receptor beta chains drawn from one sample of a study of cytomegalovirus exposure and HLA in healthy donors. The repertoire was sequenced with immunoSEQ multiplex PCR; TCRdb's copy has only in-frame clones and lacks some. The sample contains tens of thousands of clones, 93% of which appear only once. The sequenced sample consisted of PBMCs. These receptors all come from a woman aged 30 to 39 in good health and CMV-seropositive. Both conserved end residues are trimmed from each CDR3. Fields, in order: CDR3 length, clone size, V gene, CDR3 protein. Size is stated for part of the rows, as once, few or many counts, or as a class when the clone is expanded.

length: 14
size: .
V: TRBV5-1
CDR3: ASSSRDRFATDTQY

length: 14
size: .
V: TRBV4-1
CDR3: ASSGSGTSYTGELF

length: 16
size: .
V: TRBV9
CDR3: ASSVGVGGAGKTGELF

length: 13
size: .
V: TRBV10-2
CDR3: ASSDTAATNEKLF

length: 13
size: .
V: TRBV5-1
CDR3: ASSRDGISCNEQF

length: 13
size: .
V: TRBV7-8
CDR3: ASSPNGGAGGTQY

length: 14
size: once
V: TRBV5-6
CDR3: ASSSDRGVGTDTQY

length: 13
size: .
V: TRBV19
CDR3: ASSIVLLAGDEQF

length: 15
size: .
V: TRBV5-4
CDR3: ASSLEAGWGDTGELF

length: 11
size: .
V: TRBV6-5
CDR3: ASSYSRAYEQY

length: 12
size: .
V: TRBV27
CDR3: ASSFGGSTDTQY

length: 15
size: .
V: TRBV5-1
CDR3: ASSLEGGQGYNQPQH

length: 11
size: once
V: TRBV6-5
CDR3: ASSYYNIGEAF